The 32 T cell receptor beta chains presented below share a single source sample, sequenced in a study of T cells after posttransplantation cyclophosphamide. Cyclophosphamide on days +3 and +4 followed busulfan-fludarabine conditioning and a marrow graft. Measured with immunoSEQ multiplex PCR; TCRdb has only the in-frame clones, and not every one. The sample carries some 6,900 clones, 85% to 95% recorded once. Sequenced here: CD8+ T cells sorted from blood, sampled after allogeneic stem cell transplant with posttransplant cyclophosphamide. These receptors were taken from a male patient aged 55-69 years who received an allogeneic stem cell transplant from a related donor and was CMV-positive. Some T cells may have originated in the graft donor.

The CDR3 reads CASSQDESDTVKAFF. The CDR3 region has the DNA TGCGCCAGCAGCCAAGATGAATCGGACACGGTGAAAGCTTTCTTT. This rearrangement joins TRBV4-3 to TRBJ1-1; tentative D call: TRBD1 (5 bases). This CDR3 is 15 amino acids long. The germline gives CDR1 LGHNA, CDR2 YSLEER. Trimming removed 0 bases at V and 9 bases at J, with 17 bases between.

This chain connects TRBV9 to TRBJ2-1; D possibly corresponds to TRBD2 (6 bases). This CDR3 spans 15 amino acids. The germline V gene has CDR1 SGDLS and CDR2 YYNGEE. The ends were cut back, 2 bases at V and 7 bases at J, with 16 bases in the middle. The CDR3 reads CASSVGGGAGNEQFF. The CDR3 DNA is TGTGCCAGCAGCGTGGGCGGAGGCGCGGGGAATGAGCAGTTCTTC.

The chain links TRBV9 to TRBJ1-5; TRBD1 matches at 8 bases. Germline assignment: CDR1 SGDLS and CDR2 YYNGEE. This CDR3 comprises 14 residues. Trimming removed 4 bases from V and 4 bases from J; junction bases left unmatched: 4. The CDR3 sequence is CASSSTGANQPQHF. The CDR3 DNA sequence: TGTGCCAGCAGCTCGACAGGGGCAAATCAGCCCCAGCATTTT.

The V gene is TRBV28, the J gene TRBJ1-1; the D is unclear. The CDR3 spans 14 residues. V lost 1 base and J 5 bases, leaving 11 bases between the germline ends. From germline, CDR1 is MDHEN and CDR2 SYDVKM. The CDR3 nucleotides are TGTGCCAGCAGTTTATTGGGTCCGAGGACTGAAGCTTTCTTT. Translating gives CASSLLGPRTEAFF. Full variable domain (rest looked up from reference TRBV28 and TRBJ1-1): DVKVTQSSRYLVKRTGEKVFLECVQDMDHENMFWYRQDPGLGLRLIYFSYDVKMKEKGDIPEGYSVSREKKERFSLILESASTNQTSMYLCASSLLGPRTEAFFGQGTRLTVV.

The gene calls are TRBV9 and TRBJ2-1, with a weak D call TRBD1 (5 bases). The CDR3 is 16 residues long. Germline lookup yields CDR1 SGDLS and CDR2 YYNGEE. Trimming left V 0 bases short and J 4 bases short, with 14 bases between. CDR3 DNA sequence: TGTGCCAGCAGCGTAGAGCTAGGGCAGGGTTACAATGAGCAGTTCTTC. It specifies CASSVELGQGYNEQFF.

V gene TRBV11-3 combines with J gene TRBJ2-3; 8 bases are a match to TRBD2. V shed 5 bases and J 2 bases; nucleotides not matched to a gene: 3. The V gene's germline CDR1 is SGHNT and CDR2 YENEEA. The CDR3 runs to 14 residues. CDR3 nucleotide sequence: TGTGCCAGCAGCCCCGGGGGGGCCACAGATACGCAGTATTTT. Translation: CASSPGGATDTQYF.

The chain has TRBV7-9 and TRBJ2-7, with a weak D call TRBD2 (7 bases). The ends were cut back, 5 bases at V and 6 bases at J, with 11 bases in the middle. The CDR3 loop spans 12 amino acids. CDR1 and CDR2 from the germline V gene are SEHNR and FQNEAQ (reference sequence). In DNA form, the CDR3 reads TGTGCCAGCAGCGGGGGGGCGCTCGAGCAGTACTTC. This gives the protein CASSGGALEQYF.

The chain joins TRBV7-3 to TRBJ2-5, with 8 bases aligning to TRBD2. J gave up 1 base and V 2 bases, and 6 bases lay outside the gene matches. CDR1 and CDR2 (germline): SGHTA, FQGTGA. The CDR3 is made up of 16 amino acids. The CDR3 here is CASSLSGSGVQETQYF. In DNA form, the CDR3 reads TGTGCCAGCAGCTTATCGGGTAGCGGGGTCCAAGAGACCCAGTACTTC.

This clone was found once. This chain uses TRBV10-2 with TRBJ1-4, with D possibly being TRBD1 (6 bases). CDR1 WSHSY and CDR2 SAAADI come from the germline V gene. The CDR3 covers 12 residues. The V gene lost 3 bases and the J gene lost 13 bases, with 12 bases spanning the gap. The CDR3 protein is CASSDTGLLLFF. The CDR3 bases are TGCGCCAGCAGTGATACAGGGCTTTTACTGTTTTTT.

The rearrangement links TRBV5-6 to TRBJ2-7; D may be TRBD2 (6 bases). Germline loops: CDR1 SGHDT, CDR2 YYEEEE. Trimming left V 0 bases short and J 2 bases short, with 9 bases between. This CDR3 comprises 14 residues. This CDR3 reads CASSLAGGTYEQYF. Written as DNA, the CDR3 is TGTGCCAGCAGCTTGGCCGGGGGAACCTACGAGCAGTACTTC.

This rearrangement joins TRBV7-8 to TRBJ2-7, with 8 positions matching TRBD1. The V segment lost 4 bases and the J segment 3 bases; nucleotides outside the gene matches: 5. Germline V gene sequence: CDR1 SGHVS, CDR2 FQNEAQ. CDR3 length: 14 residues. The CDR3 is CASSSGGQDYEQYF. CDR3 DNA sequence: TGTGCCAGCAGCTCAGGGGGACAGGACTACGAGCAGTACTTC.

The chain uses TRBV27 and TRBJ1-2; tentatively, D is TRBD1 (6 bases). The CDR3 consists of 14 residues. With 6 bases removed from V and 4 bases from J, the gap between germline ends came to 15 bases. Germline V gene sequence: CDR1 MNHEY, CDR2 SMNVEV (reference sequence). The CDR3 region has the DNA TGTGCCAGCAGGGGGGCCGGCCTTCTCTATGGCTACACCTTC. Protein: CASRGAGLLYGYTF.

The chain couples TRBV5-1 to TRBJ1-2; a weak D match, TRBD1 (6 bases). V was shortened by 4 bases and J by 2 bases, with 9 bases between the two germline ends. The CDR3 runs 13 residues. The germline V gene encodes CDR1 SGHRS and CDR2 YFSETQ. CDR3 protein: CASSAGQNYGYTF. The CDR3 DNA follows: TGCGCCAGCAGCGCTGGACAGAACTATGGCTACACCTTC. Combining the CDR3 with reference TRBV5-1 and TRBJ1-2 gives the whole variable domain KAGVTQTPRYLIKTRGQQVTLSCSPISGHRSVSWYQQTPGQGLQFLFEYFSETQRNKGNFPGRFSGRQFSNSRSEMNVSTLELGDSALYLCASSAGQNYGYTFGSGTRLTVV.

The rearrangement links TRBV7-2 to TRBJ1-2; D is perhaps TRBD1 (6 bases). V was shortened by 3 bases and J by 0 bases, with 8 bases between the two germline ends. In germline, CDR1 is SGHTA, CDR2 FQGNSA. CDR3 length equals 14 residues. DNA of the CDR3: TGTGCCAGCAGCTTCGCAGGGGCTAACTATGGCTACACCTTC. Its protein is CASSFAGANYGYTF.

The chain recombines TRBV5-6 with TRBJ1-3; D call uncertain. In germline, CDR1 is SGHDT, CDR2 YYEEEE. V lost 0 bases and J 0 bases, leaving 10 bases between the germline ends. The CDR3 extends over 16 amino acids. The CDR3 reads CASSLAPTGSGNTIYF. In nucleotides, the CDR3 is TGTGCCAGCAGCTTGGCTCCCACTGGCTCTGGAAACACCATATATTTT.

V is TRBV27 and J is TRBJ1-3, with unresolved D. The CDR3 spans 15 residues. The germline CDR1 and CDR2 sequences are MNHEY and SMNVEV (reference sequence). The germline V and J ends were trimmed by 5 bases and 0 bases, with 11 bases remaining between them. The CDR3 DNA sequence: TGTGCCAGCAGTCCCAGCAGGTACTCTGGAAACACCATATATTTT. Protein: CASSPSRYSGNTIYF.

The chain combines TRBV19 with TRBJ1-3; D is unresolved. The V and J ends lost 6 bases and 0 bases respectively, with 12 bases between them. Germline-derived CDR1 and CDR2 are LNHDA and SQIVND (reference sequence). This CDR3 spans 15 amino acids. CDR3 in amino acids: CASSPVWSSGNTIYF. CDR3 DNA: TGTGCCAGTAGCCCCGTCTGGAGCTCTGGAAACACCATATATTTT.

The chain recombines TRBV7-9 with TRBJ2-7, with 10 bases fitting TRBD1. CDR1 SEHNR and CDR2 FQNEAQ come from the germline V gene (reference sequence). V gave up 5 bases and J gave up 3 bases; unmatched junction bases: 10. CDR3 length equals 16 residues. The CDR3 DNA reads TGTGCCAGCAGCCCGGGGACAGGGGATGGATTCTACGAGCAGTACTTC. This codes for CASSPGTGDGFYEQYF.

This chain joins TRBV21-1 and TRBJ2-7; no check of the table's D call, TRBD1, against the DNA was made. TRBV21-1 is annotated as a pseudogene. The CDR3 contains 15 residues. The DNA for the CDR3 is TGTGCCAGCAGCAAAATATACAACAGGGGATACGAGCAGTACTTC. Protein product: CASSKIYNRGYEQYF.

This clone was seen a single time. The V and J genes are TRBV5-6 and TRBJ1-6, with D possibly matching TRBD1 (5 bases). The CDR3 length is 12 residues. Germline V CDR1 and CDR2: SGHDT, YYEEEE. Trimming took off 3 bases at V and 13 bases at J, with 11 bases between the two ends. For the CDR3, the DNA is TGTGCCAGCAGCTCTTGGGGGGGTCCCCTCCACTTT. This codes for CASSSWGGPLHF.

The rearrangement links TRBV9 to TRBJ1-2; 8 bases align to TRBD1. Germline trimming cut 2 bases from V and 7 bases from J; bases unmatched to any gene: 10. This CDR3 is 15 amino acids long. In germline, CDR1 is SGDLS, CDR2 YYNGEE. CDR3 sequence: CASSVGTGTFSGYTF. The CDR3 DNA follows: TGTGCCAGCAGCGTGGGGACAGGAACATTCTCTGGCTACACCTTC.

CDR3 region: CASSQEGTYTIYEQYF. CDR3 DNA: TGCGCCAGCAGCCAAGAGGGGACTTATACGATCTACGAGCAGTACTTC. The rearrangement uses TRBV4-3 and TRBJ2-7; perhaps TRBD2 as D (6 bases). The CDR3 is 16 residues long. V gave up 0 bases and J gave up 3 bases, with 15 bases separating them. Germline CDR1 is LGHNA and CDR2 is YSLEER.

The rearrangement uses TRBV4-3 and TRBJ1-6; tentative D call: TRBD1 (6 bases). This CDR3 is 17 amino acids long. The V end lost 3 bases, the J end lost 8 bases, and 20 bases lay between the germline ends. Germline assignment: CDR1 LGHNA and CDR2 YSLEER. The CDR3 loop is CASSQILGLSGDSPLHF. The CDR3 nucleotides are TGCGCCAGCAGCCAGATCCTAGGACTCTCAGGGGATTCACCCCTCCACTTT.

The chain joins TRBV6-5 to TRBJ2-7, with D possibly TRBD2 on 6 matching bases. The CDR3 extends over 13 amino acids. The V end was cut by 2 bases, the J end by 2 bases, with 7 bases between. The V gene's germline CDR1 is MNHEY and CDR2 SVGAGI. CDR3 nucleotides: TGTGCCAGCAGTTACGGGGGGACCTACGAGCAGTACTTC. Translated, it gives CASSYGGTYEQYF.

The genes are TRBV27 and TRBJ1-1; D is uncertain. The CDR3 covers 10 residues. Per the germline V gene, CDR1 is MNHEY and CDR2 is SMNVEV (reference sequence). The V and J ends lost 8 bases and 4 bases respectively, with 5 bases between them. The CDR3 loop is CASRGTEAFF. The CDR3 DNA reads TGTGCCAGCCGGGGCACTGAAGCTTTCTTT.

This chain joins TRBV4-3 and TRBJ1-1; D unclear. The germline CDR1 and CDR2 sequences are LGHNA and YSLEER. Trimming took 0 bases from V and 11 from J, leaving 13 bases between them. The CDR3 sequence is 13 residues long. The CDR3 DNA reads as TGCGCCAGCAGCCAAGAGAGGGAAATGGGGGCTTTCTTT. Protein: CASSQEREMGAFF.

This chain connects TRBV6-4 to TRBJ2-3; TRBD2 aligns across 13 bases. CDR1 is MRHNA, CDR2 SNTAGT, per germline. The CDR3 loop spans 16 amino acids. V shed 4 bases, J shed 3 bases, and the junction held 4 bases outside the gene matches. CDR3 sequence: CASSVGTSGATDTQYF. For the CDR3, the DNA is TGTGCCAGCAGTGTCGGGACTAGCGGGGCAACAGATACGCAGTATTTT.

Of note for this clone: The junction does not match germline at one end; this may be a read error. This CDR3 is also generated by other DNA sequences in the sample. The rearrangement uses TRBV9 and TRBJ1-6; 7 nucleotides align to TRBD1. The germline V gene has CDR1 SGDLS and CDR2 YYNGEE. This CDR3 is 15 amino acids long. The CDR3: CASSLTGQRNSPLHF. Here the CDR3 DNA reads TGTGCCAGCAGCCTGACGGGACAGCGGAATTCCCCCCTCCACTTT.

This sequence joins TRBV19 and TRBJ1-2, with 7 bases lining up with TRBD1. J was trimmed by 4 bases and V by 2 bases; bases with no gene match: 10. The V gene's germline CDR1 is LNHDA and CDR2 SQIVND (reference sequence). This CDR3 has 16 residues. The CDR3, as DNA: TGTGCCAGTAGTATACAGCCGACAGGGACCCCCTATGGCTACACCTTC. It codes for CASSIQPTGTPYGYTF.

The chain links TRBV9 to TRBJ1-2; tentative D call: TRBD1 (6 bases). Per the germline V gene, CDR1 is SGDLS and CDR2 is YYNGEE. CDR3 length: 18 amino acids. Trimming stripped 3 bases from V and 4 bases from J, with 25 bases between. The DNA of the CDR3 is TGTGCCAGCAGCGCAACCTCATCGTCAATCGGGGGGCCCTATGGCTACACCTTC. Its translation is CASSATSSSIGGPYGYTF.

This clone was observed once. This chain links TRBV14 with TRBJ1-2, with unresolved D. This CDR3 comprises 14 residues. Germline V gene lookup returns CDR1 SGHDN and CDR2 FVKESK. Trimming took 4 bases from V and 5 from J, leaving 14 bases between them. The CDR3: CASSPSSGGYGYTF. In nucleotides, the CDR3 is TGTGCCAGCAGCCCTTCGTCAGGTGGATATGGCTACACCTTC.

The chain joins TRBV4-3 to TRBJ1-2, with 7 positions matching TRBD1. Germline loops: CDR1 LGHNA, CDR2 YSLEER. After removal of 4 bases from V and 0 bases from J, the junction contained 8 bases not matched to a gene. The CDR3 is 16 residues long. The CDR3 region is CASSRTGTATNYGYTF. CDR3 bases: TGCGCCAGCAGCCGAACCGGGACAGCTACTAACTATGGCTACACCTTC.